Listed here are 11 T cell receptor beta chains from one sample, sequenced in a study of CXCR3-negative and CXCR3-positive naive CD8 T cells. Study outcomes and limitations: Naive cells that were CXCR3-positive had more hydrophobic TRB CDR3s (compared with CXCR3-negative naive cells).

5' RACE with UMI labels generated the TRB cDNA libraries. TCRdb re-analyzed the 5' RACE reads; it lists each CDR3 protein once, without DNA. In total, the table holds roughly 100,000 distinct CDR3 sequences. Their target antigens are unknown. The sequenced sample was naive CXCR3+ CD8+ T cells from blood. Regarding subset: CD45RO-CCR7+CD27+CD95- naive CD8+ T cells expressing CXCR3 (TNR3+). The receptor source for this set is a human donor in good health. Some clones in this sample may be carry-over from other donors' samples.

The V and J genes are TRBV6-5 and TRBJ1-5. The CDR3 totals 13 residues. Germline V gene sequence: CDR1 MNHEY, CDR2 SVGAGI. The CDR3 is CASSESADRPQHF.

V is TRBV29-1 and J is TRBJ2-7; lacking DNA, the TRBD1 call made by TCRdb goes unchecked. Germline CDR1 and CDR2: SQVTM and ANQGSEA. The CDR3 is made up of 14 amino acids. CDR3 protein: CSVYGTGEFGEQYF.

The CDR3 sequence: CASSQPGQANTEAFF. The gene calls are TRBV3-1 and TRBJ1-1; without DNA, the TCRdb call of TRBD1 cannot be checked. Germline V gene lookup returns CDR1 LGHDT and CDR2 YNNKEL (reference sequence). The CDR3 contains 15 residues.

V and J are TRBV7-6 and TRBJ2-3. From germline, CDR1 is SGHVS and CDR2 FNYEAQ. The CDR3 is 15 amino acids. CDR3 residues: CASSLSEASTDTQYF.

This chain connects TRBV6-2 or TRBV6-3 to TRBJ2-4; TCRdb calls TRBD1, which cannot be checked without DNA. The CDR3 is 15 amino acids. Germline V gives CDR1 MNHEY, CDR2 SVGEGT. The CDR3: CATPRDRKAKNIQYF.

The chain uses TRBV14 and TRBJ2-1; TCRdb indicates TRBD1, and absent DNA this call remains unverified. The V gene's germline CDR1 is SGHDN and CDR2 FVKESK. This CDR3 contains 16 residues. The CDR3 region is CASGQAAGGPYNEQFF.

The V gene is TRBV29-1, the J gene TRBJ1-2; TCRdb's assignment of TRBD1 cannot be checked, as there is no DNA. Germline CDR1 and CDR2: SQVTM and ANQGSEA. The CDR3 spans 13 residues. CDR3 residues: CSVPLGSNYGYTF. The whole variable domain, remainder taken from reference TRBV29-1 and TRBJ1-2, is SAVISQKPSRDICQRGTSLTIQCQVDSQVTMMFWYRQQPGQSLTLIATANQGSEATYESGFVIDKFPISRPNLTFSTLTVSNMSPEDSSIYLCSVPLGSNYGYTFGSGTRLTVV.

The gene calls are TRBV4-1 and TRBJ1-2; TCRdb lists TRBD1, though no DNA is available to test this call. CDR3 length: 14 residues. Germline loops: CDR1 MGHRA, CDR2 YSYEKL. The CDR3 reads CASSQGGDADGYTF.

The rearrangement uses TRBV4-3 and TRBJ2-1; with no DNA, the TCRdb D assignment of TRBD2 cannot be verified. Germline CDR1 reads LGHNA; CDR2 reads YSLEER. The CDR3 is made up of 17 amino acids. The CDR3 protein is CASSQDFTSGSYNEQFF.

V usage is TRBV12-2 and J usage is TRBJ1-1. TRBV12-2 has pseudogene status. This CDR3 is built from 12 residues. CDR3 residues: CASRLPGREAFF.

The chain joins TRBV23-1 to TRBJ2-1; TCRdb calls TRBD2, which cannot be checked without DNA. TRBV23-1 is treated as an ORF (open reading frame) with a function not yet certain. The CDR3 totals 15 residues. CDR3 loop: CASIIGRGPQNEQFF.